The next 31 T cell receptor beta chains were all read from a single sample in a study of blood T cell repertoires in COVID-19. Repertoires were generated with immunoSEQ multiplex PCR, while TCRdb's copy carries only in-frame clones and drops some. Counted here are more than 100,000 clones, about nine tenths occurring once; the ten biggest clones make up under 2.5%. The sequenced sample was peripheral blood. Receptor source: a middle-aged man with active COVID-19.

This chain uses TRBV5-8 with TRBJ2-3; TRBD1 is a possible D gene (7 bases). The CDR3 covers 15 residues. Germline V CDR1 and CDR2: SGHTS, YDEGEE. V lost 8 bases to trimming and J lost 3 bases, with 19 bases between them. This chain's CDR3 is CASYGPGGRTDTQYF. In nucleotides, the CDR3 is TGTGCCAGTTACGGCCCAGGGGGGCGTACAGATACGCAGTATTTT.

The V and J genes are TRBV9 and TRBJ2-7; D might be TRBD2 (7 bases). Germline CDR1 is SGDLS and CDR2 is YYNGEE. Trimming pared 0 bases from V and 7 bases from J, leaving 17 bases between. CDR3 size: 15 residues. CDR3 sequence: CASSVGEGGLWEQYF. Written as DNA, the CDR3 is TGTGCCAGCAGCGTAGGGGAGGGGGGCCTTTGGGAGCAGTACTTC.

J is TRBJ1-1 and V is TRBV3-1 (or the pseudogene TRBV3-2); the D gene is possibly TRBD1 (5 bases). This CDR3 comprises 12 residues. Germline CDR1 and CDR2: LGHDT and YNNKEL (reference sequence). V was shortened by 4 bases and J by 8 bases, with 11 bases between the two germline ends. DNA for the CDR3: TGTGCCAGCAGCCGCACAGGACAAGAAGCTTTCTTT. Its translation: CASSRTGQEAFF.

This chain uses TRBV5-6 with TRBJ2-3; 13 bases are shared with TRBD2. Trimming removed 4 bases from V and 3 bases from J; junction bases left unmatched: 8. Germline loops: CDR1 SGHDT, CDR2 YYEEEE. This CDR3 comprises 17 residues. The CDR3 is CASSRGLAGRGTDTQYF. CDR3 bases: TGTGCCAGCAGCCGGGGACTAGCGGGGCGCGGTACAGATACGCAGTATTTT.

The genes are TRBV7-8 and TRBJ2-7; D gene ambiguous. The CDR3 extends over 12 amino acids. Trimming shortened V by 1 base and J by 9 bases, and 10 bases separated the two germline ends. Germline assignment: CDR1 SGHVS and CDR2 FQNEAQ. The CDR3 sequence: CASSLGGSGQYF. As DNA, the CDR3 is TGTGCCAGCAGCTTAGGAGGAAGTGGGCAGTACTTC.

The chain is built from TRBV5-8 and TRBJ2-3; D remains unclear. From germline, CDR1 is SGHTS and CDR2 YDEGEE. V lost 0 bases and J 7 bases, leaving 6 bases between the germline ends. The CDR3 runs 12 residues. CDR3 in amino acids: CASSLGGYTQYF. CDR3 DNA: TGTGCCAGCAGCTTGGGAGGTTATACGCAGTATTTT.

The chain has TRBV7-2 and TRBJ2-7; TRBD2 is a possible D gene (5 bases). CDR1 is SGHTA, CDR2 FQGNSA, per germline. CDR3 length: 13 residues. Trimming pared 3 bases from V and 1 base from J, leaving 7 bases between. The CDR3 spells CASSLSGSYEQYF. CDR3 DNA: TGTGCCAGCAGCTTGAGCGGATCCTACGAGCAGTACTTC.

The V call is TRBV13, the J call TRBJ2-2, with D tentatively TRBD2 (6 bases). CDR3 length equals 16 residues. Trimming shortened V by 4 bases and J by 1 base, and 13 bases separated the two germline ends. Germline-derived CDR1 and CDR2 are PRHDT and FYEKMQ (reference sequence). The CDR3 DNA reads TGTGCCAGCAGCTCCCGGACTATAATGAACACCGGGGAGCTGTTTTTT. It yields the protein CASSSRTIMNTGELFF.

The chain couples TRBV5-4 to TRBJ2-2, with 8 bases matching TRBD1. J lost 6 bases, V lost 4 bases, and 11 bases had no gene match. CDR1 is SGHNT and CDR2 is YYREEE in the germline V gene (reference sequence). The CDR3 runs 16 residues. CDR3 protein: CASSVRQGTVAGELFF. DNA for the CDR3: TGTGCCAGCAGCGTCAGACAGGGGACGGTCGCCGGGGAGCTGTTTTTT.

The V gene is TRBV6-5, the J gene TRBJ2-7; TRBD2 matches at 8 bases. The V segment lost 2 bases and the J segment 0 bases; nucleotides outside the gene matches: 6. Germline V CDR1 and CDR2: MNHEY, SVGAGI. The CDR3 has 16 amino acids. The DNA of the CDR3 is TGTGCCAGCAGTTACACAAGCGGGGGACCCTCCTACGAGCAGTACTTC. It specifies CASSYTSGGPSYEQYF.

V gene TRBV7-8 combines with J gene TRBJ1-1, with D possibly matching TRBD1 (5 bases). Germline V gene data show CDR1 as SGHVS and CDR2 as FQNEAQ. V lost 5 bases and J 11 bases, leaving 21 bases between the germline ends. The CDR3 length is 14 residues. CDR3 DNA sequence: TGTGCCAGCAGCCCCCTGGCCGGGGGTGGTCTGGCTTTCTTT. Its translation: CASSPLAGGGLAFF.

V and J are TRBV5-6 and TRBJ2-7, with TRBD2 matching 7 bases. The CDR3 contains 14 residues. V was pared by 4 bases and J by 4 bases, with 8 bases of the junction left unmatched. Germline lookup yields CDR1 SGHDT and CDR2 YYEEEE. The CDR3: CASSLGGTAYEQYF. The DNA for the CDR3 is TGTGCCAGCAGCCTGGGAGGGACTGCTTACGAGCAGTACTTC.

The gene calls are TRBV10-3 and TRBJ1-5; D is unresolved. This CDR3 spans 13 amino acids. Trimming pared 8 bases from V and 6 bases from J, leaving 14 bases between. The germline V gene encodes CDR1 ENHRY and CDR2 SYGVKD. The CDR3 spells CAIGREVGQPQHF. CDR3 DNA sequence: TGTGCCATCGGACGGGAGGTAGGTCAGCCCCAGCATTTT.

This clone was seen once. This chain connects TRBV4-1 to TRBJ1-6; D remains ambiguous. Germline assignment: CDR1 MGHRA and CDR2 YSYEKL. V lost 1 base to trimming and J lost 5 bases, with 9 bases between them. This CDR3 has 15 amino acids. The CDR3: CASSQAAVNNSPLHF. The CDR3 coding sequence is TGCGCCAGCAGCCAAGCCGCGGTGAATAATTCACCCCTCCACTTT.

CDR3 sequence reads: CASSIDPDRSRGYTF. CDR3 coding DNA: TGTGCCAGTAGTATAGATCCGGACAGGTCTCGAGGCTACACCTTC. V usage is TRBV19 and J usage is TRBJ1-2; 7 positions match TRBD1. CDR3 length: 15 residues. Germline lookup yields CDR1 LNHDA and CDR2 SQIVND (reference sequence). The V segment lost 0 bases and the J segment 8 bases; nucleotides outside the gene matches: 9.

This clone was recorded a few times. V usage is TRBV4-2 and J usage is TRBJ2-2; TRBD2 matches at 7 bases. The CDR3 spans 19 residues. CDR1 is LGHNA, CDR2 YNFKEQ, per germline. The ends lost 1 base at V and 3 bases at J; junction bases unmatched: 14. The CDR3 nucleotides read TGTGCCAGCAGCCAAGTTGGCCTTTTGAGCGGGGATTACACCGGGGAGCTGTTTTTT. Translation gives CASSQVGLLSGDYTGELFF.

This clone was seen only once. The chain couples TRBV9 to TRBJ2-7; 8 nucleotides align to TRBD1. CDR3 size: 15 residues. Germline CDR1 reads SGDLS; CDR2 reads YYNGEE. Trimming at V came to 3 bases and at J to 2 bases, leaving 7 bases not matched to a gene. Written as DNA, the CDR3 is TGTGCCAGCAGCGCCCGGGACAGGCAAACCTACGAGCAGTACTTC. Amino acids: CASSARDRQTYEQYF.

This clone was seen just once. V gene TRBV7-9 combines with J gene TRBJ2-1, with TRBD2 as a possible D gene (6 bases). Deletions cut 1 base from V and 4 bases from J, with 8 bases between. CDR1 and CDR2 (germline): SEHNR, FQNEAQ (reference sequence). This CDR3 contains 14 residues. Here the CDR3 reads CASSLGRGYNEQFF. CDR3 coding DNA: TGTGCCAGCAGCTTAGGGCGGGGATACAATGAGCAGTTCTTC.

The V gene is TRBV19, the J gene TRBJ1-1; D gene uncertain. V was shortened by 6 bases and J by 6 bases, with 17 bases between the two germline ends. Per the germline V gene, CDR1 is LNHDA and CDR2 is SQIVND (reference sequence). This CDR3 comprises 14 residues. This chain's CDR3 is CASSKVRQAPEAFF. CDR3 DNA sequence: TGTGCCAGTAGCAAGGTCAGGCAGGCTCCTGAAGCTTTCTTT.

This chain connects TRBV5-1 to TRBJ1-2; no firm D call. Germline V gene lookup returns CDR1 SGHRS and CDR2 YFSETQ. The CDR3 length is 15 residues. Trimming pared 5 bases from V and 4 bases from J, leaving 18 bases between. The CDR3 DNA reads TGCGCCAGCAGTGAACGGGAGGGAGGTCCCTATGGCTACACCTTC. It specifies CASSEREGGPYGYTF.

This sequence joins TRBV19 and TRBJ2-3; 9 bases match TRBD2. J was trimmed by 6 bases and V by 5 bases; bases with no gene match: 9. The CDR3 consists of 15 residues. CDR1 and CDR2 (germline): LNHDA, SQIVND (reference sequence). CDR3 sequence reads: CASSLAGGPWDTQYF. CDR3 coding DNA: TGTGCCAGTAGTCTGGCGGGGGGGCCGTGGGATACGCAGTATTTT.

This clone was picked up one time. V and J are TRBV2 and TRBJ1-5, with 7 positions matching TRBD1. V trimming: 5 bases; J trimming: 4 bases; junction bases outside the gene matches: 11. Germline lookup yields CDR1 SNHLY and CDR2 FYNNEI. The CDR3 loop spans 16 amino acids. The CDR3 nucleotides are TGTGCCAGCAGTAAACTGACAGGGAAGGGTAATCAGCCCCAGCATTTT. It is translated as CASSKLTGKGNQPQHF.

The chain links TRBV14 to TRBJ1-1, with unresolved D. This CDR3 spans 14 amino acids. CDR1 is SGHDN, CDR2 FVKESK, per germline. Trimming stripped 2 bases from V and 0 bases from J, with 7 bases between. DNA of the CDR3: TGTGCCAGCAGCCAAACAGCATTGAACACTGAAGCTTTCTTT. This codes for CASSQTALNTEAFF.

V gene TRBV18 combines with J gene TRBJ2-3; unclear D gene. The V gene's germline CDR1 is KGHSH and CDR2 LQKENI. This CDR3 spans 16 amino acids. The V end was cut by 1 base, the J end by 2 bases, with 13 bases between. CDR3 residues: CASSPLSVPNTDTQYF. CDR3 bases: TGTGCCAGCTCACCACTCTCGGTGCCCAACACAGATACGCAGTATTTT.

CDR3 sequence: CASSQVRGTLQYF. The CDR3 nucleotides read TGTGCCAGCAGCCAAGTACGTGGGACATTGCAGTATTTT. J is TRBJ2-3 and V is TRBV3-1 (or the pseudogene TRBV3-2); D perhaps matches TRBD1 (6 bases). Germline V gene sequence: CDR1 LGHDT, CDR2 YNNKEL (reference sequence). Trimming took 1 base from V and 11 from J, leaving 13 bases between them. There are 13 residues in the CDR3.

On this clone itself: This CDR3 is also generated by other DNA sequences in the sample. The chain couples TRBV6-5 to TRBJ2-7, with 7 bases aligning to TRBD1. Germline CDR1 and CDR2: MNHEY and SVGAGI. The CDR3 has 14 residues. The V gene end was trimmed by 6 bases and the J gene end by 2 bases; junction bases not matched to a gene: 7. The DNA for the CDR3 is TGTGCCAGCAGCTATTCAGGGGGAACCTACGAGCAGTACTTC. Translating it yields CASSYSGGTYEQYF.

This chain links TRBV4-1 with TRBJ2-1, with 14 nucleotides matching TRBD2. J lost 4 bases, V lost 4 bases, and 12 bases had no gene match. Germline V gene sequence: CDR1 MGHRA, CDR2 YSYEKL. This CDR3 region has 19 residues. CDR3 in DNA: TGCGCCAGCAGCCGACTAGCGGGGGGGCCGGGGGTCCCTTACAATGAGCAGTTCTTC. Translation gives CASSRLAGGPGVPYNEQFF.

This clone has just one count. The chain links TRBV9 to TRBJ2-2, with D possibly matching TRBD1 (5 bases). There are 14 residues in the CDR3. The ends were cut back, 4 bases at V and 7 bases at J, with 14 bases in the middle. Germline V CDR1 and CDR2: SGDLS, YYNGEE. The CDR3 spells CASSLRQGVGELFF. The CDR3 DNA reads TGTGCCAGCAGCCTCAGGCAAGGGGTCGGGGAGCTGTTTTTT.

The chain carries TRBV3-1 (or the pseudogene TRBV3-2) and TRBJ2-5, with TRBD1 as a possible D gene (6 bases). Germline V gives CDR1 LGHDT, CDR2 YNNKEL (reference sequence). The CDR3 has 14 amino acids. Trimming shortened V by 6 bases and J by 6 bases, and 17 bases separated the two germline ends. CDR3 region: CASSPGTPRQTQYF. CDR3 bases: TGTGCCAGCAGTCCCGGGACACCGAGACAGACCCAGTACTTC.

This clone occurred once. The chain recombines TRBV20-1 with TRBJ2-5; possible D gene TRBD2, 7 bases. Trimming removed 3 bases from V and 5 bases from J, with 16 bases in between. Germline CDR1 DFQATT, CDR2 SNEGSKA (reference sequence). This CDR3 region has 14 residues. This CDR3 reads CSASFGGAAETQYF. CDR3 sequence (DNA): TGCAGTGCTAGTTTTGGGGGGGCCGCGGAGACCCAGTACTTC.

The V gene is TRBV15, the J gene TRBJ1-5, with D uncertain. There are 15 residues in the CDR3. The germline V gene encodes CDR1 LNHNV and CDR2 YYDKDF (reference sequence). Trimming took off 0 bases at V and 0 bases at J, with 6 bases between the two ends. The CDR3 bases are TGTGCCACCAGCAGAGACTCTTATAGCAATCAGCCCCAGCATTTT. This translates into CATSRDSYSNQPQHF.